These 3 T cell receptor beta chains were all obtained from the same sample, sequenced in a study of control samples from healthy donors and cancer patients. Assay: immunoSEQ multiplex PCR; the TCRdb copy retains only in-frame clones and omits some. Here the sample spans 95,000 to 100,000 clones, approximately 78% being singletons. The specimen sequenced was blood. These receptors came from a man between 60 and 75 years old in good health.

This chain joins TRBV19 and TRBJ2-3, with D tentatively TRBD2 (6 bases). The CDR3 runs to 15 residues. Germline V CDR1 and CDR2: LNHDA, SQIVND (reference sequence). With 5 bases removed from V and 7 bases from J, the gap between germline ends came to 19 bases. The CDR3 is CASSSDTGVANTQYF. Written as DNA, the CDR3 is TGTGCCAGTAGTTCCGACACGGGAGTGGCCAATACGCAGTATTTT.

The V call is TRBV13, the J call TRBJ2-5; 11 bases are shared with TRBD2. The CDR3 extends over 15 amino acids. V dropped 6 bases and J dropped 1; count of bases not matched to a gene: 4. Germline V CDR1 and CDR2: PRHDT, FYEKMQ (reference sequence). In nucleotides, the CDR3 is TGTGCCAGCAGTTCCGGGACTAGCGGCCAAGAGACCCAGTACTTC. Its translation: CASSSGTSGQETQYF.

The chain combines TRBV2 with TRBJ2-7, with a possible D match to TRBD2 (7 bases). CDR1 is SNHLY and CDR2 is FYNNEI in the germline V gene. The length of the CDR3 is 13 residues. V was pared by 7 bases and J by 4 bases, with 14 bases between. The CDR3 bases are TGTGCCAGCATTTCGGGGGGCGGGTACGAGCAGTACTTC. Its protein product is CASISGGGYEQYF.